This is a list of T cell receptor beta chains from one sample in a study of identical twins. A single record per CDR3 protein comes from TCRdb applying MiXCR to the 5' RACE reads. The data show about 660,000 distinct CDR3 sequences, 8.5% to 9.5% seen once. The sample also formed part of further work on yellow fever vaccine responses in identical twins.

Sequencing was done on a sample of PBMCs. These receptors all come from a woman aged 18 to 35 in good health. Both conserved end residues are part of each CDR3. Each record gives: CDR3 protein, CDR3 DNA, V gene, D gene, J gene, clone size. The D gene is left open where the match is weak. Some rows have no size entry. The others give once, few or many, or a class for an expanded clone.

cdr3_aa: CASSLPGTRGGPAAYEQYF
cdr3_nt: TGTGCCAGCAGCTTACCCGGGACACGCGGGGGCCCAGCGGCCTACGAGCAGTACTTC
v_call: TRBV11-2
d_call: -
j_call: TRBJ2-7
clone_size: -

cdr3_aa: CSARDLRGSTDTQYF
cdr3_nt: TGCAGTGCTAGAGATCTAAGGGGGTCCACAGATACGCAGTATTTT
v_call: TRBV20-1
d_call: -
j_call: TRBJ2-3
clone_size: few

cdr3_aa: CASSKSTTEAFF
cdr3_nt: TGTGCCAGCTCAAAATCGACCACTGAAGCTTTCTTT
v_call: TRBV18
d_call: -
j_call: TRBJ1-1
clone_size: -

cdr3_aa: CSVVWTGGIDEQYF
cdr3_nt: TGCAGCGTTGTTTGGACAGGGGGCATCGACGAGCAGTACTTC
v_call: TRBV29-1
d_call: TRBD1
j_call: TRBJ2-7
clone_size: -

cdr3_aa: CASSQDRSQGAHYGYTF
cdr3_nt: TGTGCCAGCAGCCAAGATAGGTCACAGGGGGCTCACTATGGCTACACCTTC
v_call: TRBV14
d_call: TRBD1
j_call: TRBJ1-2
clone_size: -

cdr3_aa: CSVVDGGNYGYTF
cdr3_nt: TGCAGCGTTGTAGATGGGGGTAACTATGGCTACACCTTC
v_call: TRBV29-1
d_call: -
j_call: TRBJ1-2
clone_size: few

cdr3_aa: CASSVNAGSGYTF
cdr3_nt: TGTGCCAGCAGCGTAAATGCAGGGTCTGGCTACACCTTC
v_call: TRBV9
d_call: -
j_call: TRBJ1-2
clone_size: -

cdr3_aa: CASSYGVSNQPQHF
cdr3_nt: TGTGCCAGCAGTTATGGAGTGAGCAATCAGCCCCAGCATTTT
v_call: TRBV12-3/TRBV12-4
d_call: -
j_call: TRBJ1-5
clone_size: many

cdr3_aa: CATSREGQGREQFF
cdr3_nt: TGTGCCACCAGCAGGGAAGGACAGGGTAGAGAGCAGTTCTTC
v_call: TRBV15
d_call: TRBD1
j_call: TRBJ2-1
clone_size: many

cdr3_aa: CASSRGVGSNQPQHF
cdr3_nt: TGTGCCAGCAGTAGAGGGGTTGGAAGCAATCAGCCCCAGCATTTT
v_call: TRBV12-3/TRBV12-4
d_call: -
j_call: TRBJ1-5
clone_size: -

cdr3_aa: CASSFYVEGGEQFF
cdr3_nt: TGTGCCAGCAGTTTTTACGTAGAGGGGGGGGAGCAGTTCTTC
v_call: TRBV28
d_call: -
j_call: TRBJ2-1
clone_size: -

cdr3_aa: CASRTGRYGYTF
cdr3_nt: TGTGCCAGCAGGACAGGCCGATATGGCTACACCTTC
v_call: TRBV27
d_call: -
j_call: TRBJ1-2
clone_size: -

cdr3_aa: CSVTMGTGPYEQYF
cdr3_nt: TGCAGCGTTACCATGGGGACAGGTCCCTACGAGCAGTACTTC
v_call: TRBV29-1
d_call: TRBD1
j_call: TRBJ2-7
clone_size: many

cdr3_aa: CASSCAPVSQETQYF
cdr3_nt: TGTGCCAGCAGCTGCGCGCCCGTCAGCCAAGAGACCCAGTACTTC
v_call: TRBV7-4
d_call: -
j_call: TRBJ2-5
clone_size: -

cdr3_aa: CASSYSADRVSGNQPQHF
cdr3_nt: TGTGCCAGCAGTTACTCGGCGGACAGGGTTTCGGGGAATCAGCCCCAGCATTTT
v_call: TRBV6-5
d_call: TRBD1
j_call: TRBJ1-5
clone_size: few

cdr3_aa: CSVDSVLALYNEQFF
cdr3_nt: TGCAGCGTTGATAGCGTCCTGGCACTCTACAATGAGCAGTTCTTC
v_call: TRBV29-1
d_call: -
j_call: TRBJ2-1
clone_size: -

cdr3_aa: CASSLLGTEQYF
cdr3_nt: TGTGCCAGCAGTTTGTTGGGGACCGAGCAGTACTTC
v_call: TRBV12-3/TRBV12-4
d_call: -
j_call: TRBJ2-7
clone_size: -

cdr3_aa: CASSYPTGQGAGETQYF
cdr3_nt: TGTGCCAGCAGCTACCCTACAGGACAGGGGGCTGGAGAGACCCAGTACTTC
v_call: TRBV13
d_call: TRBD1
j_call: TRBJ2-5
clone_size: many

cdr3_aa: CASSRGSSYEQYF
cdr3_nt: TGTGCCAGCAGCCGGGGGAGCTCCTACGAGCAGTACTTC
v_call: TRBV3-1
d_call: -
j_call: TRBJ2-7
clone_size: many

cdr3_aa: CATSRGASATSYEQYF
cdr3_nt: TGTGCCACCAGCAGAGGGGCTAGCGCTACAAGCTACGAGCAGTACTTC
v_call: TRBV15
d_call: -
j_call: TRBJ2-7
clone_size: many

cdr3_aa: CASSPFFSQGYEQYF
cdr3_nt: TGTGCCAGCAGCCCCTTTTTCAGTCAGGGCTACGAGCAGTACTTC
v_call: TRBV7-2
d_call: -
j_call: TRBJ2-7
clone_size: few

cdr3_aa: CASSTGTDTQYF
cdr3_nt: TGTGCCAGCAGTACCGGCACAGATACGCAGTATTTT
v_call: TRBV12-3/TRBV12-4
d_call: -
j_call: TRBJ2-3
clone_size: many

cdr3_aa: CASSLASGGPGELFF
cdr3_nt: TGTGCCAGCAGTTTAGCTAGCGGGGGGCCCGGGGAGCTGTTTTTT
v_call: TRBV12-3/TRBV12-4
d_call: TRBD2
j_call: TRBJ2-2
clone_size: few

cdr3_aa: CASSLGHPDQPQHF
cdr3_nt: TGCGCCAGCAGCTTGGGACACCCCGATCAGCCCCAGCATTTT
v_call: TRBV5-1
d_call: -
j_call: TRBJ1-5
clone_size: few

cdr3_aa: CSVEGTGGYNEQFF
cdr3_nt: TGCAGCGTAGAAGGGACAGGGGGTTACAATGAGCAGTTCTTC
v_call: TRBV29-1
d_call: TRBD1
j_call: TRBJ2-1
clone_size: many

cdr3_aa: CASSLTQVNTEAFF
cdr3_nt: TGTGCCAGCAGCTTAACACAGGTTAACACTGAAGCTTTCTTT
v_call: TRBV7-8
d_call: -
j_call: TRBJ1-1
clone_size: few

cdr3_aa: CASRTGKWTYNEQFF
cdr3_nt: TGTGCCAGCCGTACCGGGAAGTGGACCTACAATGAGCAGTTCTTC
v_call: TRBV12-3/TRBV12-4
d_call: -
j_call: TRBJ2-1
clone_size: -

cdr3_aa: CASSLVVRSQNEQFF
cdr3_nt: TGTGCCAGCAGCTTAGTGGTGAGGTCACAGAATGAGCAGTTCTTC
v_call: TRBV7-2
d_call: -
j_call: TRBJ2-1
clone_size: -

cdr3_aa: CASSYWRPNLGNTEAFF
cdr3_nt: TGTGCCAGCAGTTATTGGCGGCCTAACCTTGGGAACACTGAAGCTTTCTTT
v_call: TRBV6-5
d_call: -
j_call: TRBJ1-1
clone_size: few

cdr3_aa: CSARDRGELETQYF
cdr3_nt: TGCAGTGCTAGAGATAGGGGGGAATTGGAGACCCAGTACTTC
v_call: TRBV20-1
d_call: -
j_call: TRBJ2-5
clone_size: few

cdr3_aa: CATSRGSISETQYF
cdr3_nt: TGTGCCACCAGCAGAGGGTCTATCTCAGAGACCCAGTACTTC
v_call: TRBV15
d_call: -
j_call: TRBJ2-5
clone_size: -

cdr3_aa: CASSLEGTGELFF
cdr3_nt: TGCGCCAGCAGCTTGGAAGGGACCGGGGAGCTGTTTTTT
v_call: TRBV5-1
d_call: -
j_call: TRBJ2-2
clone_size: many

cdr3_aa: CASSWGGGAEDTQYF
cdr3_nt: TGTGCCAGCAGTTGGGGCGGGGGGGCTGAAGATACGCAGTATTTT
v_call: TRBV6-5
d_call: TRBD2
j_call: TRBJ2-3
clone_size: -

cdr3_aa: CASSKGPGGGYQETQYF
cdr3_nt: TGTGCCAGCAGCAAAGGGCCGGGAGGGGGATACCAAGAGACCCAGTACTTC
v_call: TRBV21-1
d_call: -
j_call: TRBJ2-5
clone_size: -

cdr3_aa: CASSPQTGTQYF
cdr3_nt: TGTGCCAGCAGCCCCCAAACAGGGACCCAGTACTTC
v_call: TRBV11-2
d_call: -
j_call: TRBJ2-5
clone_size: -

cdr3_aa: CASSFSRNNYGYTF
cdr3_nt: TGTGCCAGCAGTTTCTCCAGAAATAACTATGGCTACACCTTC
v_call: TRBV12-3/TRBV12-4
d_call: -
j_call: TRBJ1-2
clone_size: -

cdr3_aa: CASSVLSGGVHTQYF
cdr3_nt: TGTGCCAGCAGCGTGCTTAGCGGGGGAGTCCATACGCAGTATTTT
v_call: TRBV9
d_call: TRBD2
j_call: TRBJ2-3
clone_size: -

cdr3_aa: CSGVGGDYEQYF
cdr3_nt: TGCAGCGGCGTAGGAGGGGACTACGAGCAGTACTTC
v_call: TRBV29-1
d_call: -
j_call: TRBJ2-7
clone_size: -

cdr3_aa: CASSQGAENIQYF
cdr3_nt: TGTGCCAGCAGCCAAGGTGCAGAAAACATTCAGTACTTC
v_call: TRBV4-2
d_call: -
j_call: TRBJ2-4
clone_size: few

cdr3_aa: CSVEGSRGEQYF
cdr3_nt: TGCAGCGTTGAAGGTTCCAGGGGTGAGCAGTACTTC
v_call: TRBV29-1
d_call: -
j_call: TRBJ2-7
clone_size: -

cdr3_aa: CASSSTQGFGHNEQFF
cdr3_nt: TGCGCCAGCAGCTCGACACAGGGATTCGGGCACAATGAGCAGTTCTTC
v_call: TRBV4-1
d_call: -
j_call: TRBJ2-1
clone_size: -

cdr3_aa: CASRRAGNTGELFF
cdr3_nt: TGTGCCAGCCGGCGGGCAGGGAACACCGGGGAGCTGTTTTTT
v_call: TRBV9
d_call: -
j_call: TRBJ2-2
clone_size: -

cdr3_aa: CASSLQGQVGEAFF
cdr3_nt: TGTGCCAGCAGCCTCCAGGGACAGGTGGGGGAAGCTTTCTTT
v_call: TRBV27
d_call: TRBD1
j_call: TRBJ1-1
clone_size: few

cdr3_aa: CSVRREGAKNIQYF
cdr3_nt: TGCAGCGTCCGGAGAGAAGGGGCCAAAAACATTCAGTACTTC
v_call: TRBV29-1
d_call: -
j_call: TRBJ2-4
clone_size: many

cdr3_aa: CASSLGLQGVYGYTF
cdr3_nt: TGTGCCAGCAGCTTAGGTCTTCAGGGGGTCTATGGCTACACCTTC
v_call: TRBV13
d_call: TRBD1
j_call: TRBJ1-2
clone_size: -

cdr3_aa: CAWRWGLAGELFF
cdr3_nt: TGTGCCTGGAGGTGGGGGCTAGCCGGGGAGCTGTTTTTT
v_call: TRBV30
d_call: -
j_call: TRBJ2-2
clone_size: few

cdr3_aa: CASSEGTRMGEQFF
cdr3_nt: TGTGCCAGCAGTGAAGGGACTAGGATGGGTGAGCAGTTCTTC
v_call: TRBV2
d_call: TRBD2
j_call: TRBJ2-1
clone_size: few